A selection of T cell receptor beta chains follows, all from one sample in a study of OX40 agonist ivuxolimab in advanced cancers. Only in-frame clones appear in the TCRdb table, and some are missing; sequencing was by immunoSEQ multiplex PCR. The sample records about 13,000 clones, less than 90% being singletons. Specimen: CD4+ or CD8+ T cells sorted from blood, collected in a trial of the OX40 agonist ivuxolimab. These receptors originate from an adult with an advanced solid tumor such as melanoma, head and neck, liver or kidney cancer. Each CDR3 is given with its conserved first and last residue. Fields, in order: clone size, V gene, J gene, D gene, CDR3 DNA, CDR3 protein. The D gene is left open where the match is weak. Size is omitted from some rows. Given values are once, few, many or a class for expanded clones.

abundance: -; v_gene: TRBV15; j_gene: TRBJ1-4; d_gene: -; CDR3nt: TGTGCCACCAGCAGTCGAGAGGAAGGGAGTGAAAAACTGTTTTTT; CDR3aa: CATSSREEGSEKLFF
abundance: -; v_gene: TRBV19; j_gene: TRBJ1-3; d_gene: -; CDR3nt: TGTGCCAGTAGTATAGCCGGGACGCTTGGAAACACCATATATTTT; CDR3aa: CASSIAGTLGNTIYF
abundance: few; v_gene: TRBV6-6; j_gene: TRBJ2-2; d_gene: -; CDR3nt: TGTGCCAGCAGGAACGGGATAAACACCGGGGAGCTGTTTTTT; CDR3aa: CASRNGINTGELFF
abundance: -; v_gene: TRBV6-4; j_gene: TRBJ2-3; d_gene: -; CDR3nt: TGTGCCAGCAGTGACTTACTAGGAGCCCTCACAGATACGCAGTATTTT; CDR3aa: CASSDLLGALTDTQYF
abundance: -; v_gene: TRBV6-4; j_gene: TRBJ2-6; d_gene: -; CDR3nt: TGTGCCAGCAGTCATTATGGCTCACGACAAAGTCGGGCCAACGTCCTGACTTTC; CDR3aa: CASSHYGSRQSRANVLTF
abundance: -; v_gene: TRBV28; j_gene: TRBJ2-2; d_gene: TRBD2; CDR3nt: TGTGCCAGCAGTTCATCCGGGGGGTACACCGGGGAGCTGTTTTTT; CDR3aa: CASSSSGGYTGELFF
abundance: -; v_gene: TRBV2; j_gene: TRBJ2-7; d_gene: TRBD1; CDR3nt: TGTGCCAGCAGTGAAGGGGAGACAGGGGGCAAGTACGAGCAGTACTTC; CDR3aa: CASSEGETGGKYEQYF
abundance: once; v_gene: TRBV10-1; j_gene: TRBJ2-7; d_gene: TRBD1; CDR3nt: TGCGCCAGCAGTGACGGACAGGGCTACGAGCAGTACTTC; CDR3aa: CASSDGQGYEQYF
abundance: few; v_gene: TRBV27; j_gene: TRBJ2-3; d_gene: TRBD2; CDR3nt: TGTGCCAGTCGCCTCGGGACTACACGTGCCTACGATACGCAGTATTTT; CDR3aa: CASRLGTTRAYDTQYF
abundance: -; v_gene: TRBV7-9; j_gene: TRBJ2-1; d_gene: -; CDR3nt: TGTGCCAGCACCCTCACCAATGAGCAGTTCTTC; CDR3aa: CASTLTNEQFF
abundance: -; v_gene: TRBV30; j_gene: TRBJ2-2; d_gene: -; CDR3nt: TGTGCCTGGAGTCCGTTCACGAGGGGCGACGGGGAGCTGTTTTTT; CDR3aa: CAWSPFTRGDGELFF
abundance: -; v_gene: TRBV7-9; j_gene: TRBJ2-7; d_gene: -; CDR3nt: TGTGCCAGCAGCCAAGACAGTTCCGGGCAGTACTTC; CDR3aa: CASSQDSSGQYF
abundance: -; v_gene: TRBV9; j_gene: TRBJ2-2; d_gene: -; CDR3nt: TGTGCCAGCAGCAAGGACGGAAACACCGGGGAGCTGTTTTTT; CDR3aa: CASSKDGNTGELFF
abundance: -; v_gene: TRBV7-6; j_gene: TRBJ2-7; d_gene: TRBD1; CDR3nt: TGTGCCAGCAGCTCGGGACAGCTTTACGAGCAGTACTTC; CDR3aa: CASSSGQLYEQYF
abundance: -; v_gene: TRBV6-6; j_gene: TRBJ2-2; d_gene: -; CDR3nt: TGTGCCAGCAGTTACTCATCAGACGATTACACCGGGGAGCTGTTTTTT; CDR3aa: CASSYSSDDYTGELFF
abundance: once; v_gene: TRBV11-2; j_gene: TRBJ2-7; d_gene: -; CDR3nt: TGTGCCAGCAGTTACAGGGATCGCGAGCAGTACTTC; CDR3aa: CASSYRDREQYF
abundance: -; v_gene: TRBV9; j_gene: TRBJ2-1; d_gene: -; CDR3nt: TGTGCCAGCAGCGTAGAACGACACAGAAGTTACAATGAGCAGTTCTTC; CDR3aa: CASSVERHRSYNEQFF
abundance: once; v_gene: TRBV7-9; j_gene: TRBJ1-3; d_gene: -; CDR3nt: TGTGCCAGCAGCCCCCTCCAGGGAGAGGGAAACACCATATATTTT; CDR3aa: CASSPLQGEGNTIYF
abundance: few; v_gene: TRBV30; j_gene: TRBJ1-2; d_gene: TRBD1; CDR3nt: TGTGCCCAAAGGGGTACAGGGGATGGCTACACCTTC; CDR3aa: CAQRGTGDGYTF
abundance: -; v_gene: TRBV7-9; j_gene: TRBJ1-6; d_gene: TRBD1; CDR3nt: TGTGCCAGCAGCCGGACAGGGAATAATTCACCCCTCCACTTT; CDR3aa: CASSRTGNNSPLHF
abundance: -; v_gene: TRBV30; j_gene: TRBJ1-1; d_gene: -; CDR3nt: TGTGCCTGGAGTGTACGACACCTGGAGGGCACTGAAGCTTTCTTT; CDR3aa: CAWSVRHLEGTEAFF
abundance: -; v_gene: TRBV6-5; j_gene: TRBJ2-2; d_gene: -; CDR3nt: TGTGCCAGCAACCGCGCGAACACCGGGGAGCTGTTTTTT; CDR3aa: CASNRANTGELFF
abundance: -; v_gene: TRBV9; j_gene: TRBJ1-1; d_gene: -; CDR3nt: TGTGCCAGCAGCCCGGGGCCGAACACTGAAGCTTTCTTT; CDR3aa: CASSPGPNTEAFF
abundance: -; v_gene: TRBV2; j_gene: TRBJ2-7; d_gene: -; CDR3nt: TGTGCCAGCAGTGTTCAGGCAGGGAACTACGAGCAGTACTTC; CDR3aa: CASSVQAGNYEQYF
abundance: -; v_gene: TRBV13; j_gene: TRBJ2-1; d_gene: -; CDR3nt: TGTGCCAGCAGAGAGGGGGGAGGGTACAATGAGCAGTTCTTC; CDR3aa: CASREGGGYNEQFF
abundance: few; v_gene: TRBV16; j_gene: TRBJ1-6; d_gene: TRBD1; CDR3nt: TGTGCCAGCAGCCAACCGGAGGGGGCACGGTCACCCCTCCACTTT; CDR3aa: CASSQPEGARSPLHF
abundance: -; v_gene: TRBV9; j_gene: TRBJ1-2; d_gene: TRBD1; CDR3nt: TGTGCCAGCAGCGTAGATAGGGACAGGGGTCAGGGTCCGGGCTACACCTTC; CDR3aa: CASSVDRDRGQGPGYTF
abundance: -; v_gene: TRBV2; j_gene: TRBJ2-1; d_gene: -; CDR3nt: TGTGCCAGCAGACGCCTTATGGGGACACCTTCCTACAATGAGCAGTTCTTC; CDR3aa: CASRRLMGTPSYNEQFF
abundance: few; v_gene: TRBV9; j_gene: TRBJ1-2; d_gene: -; CDR3nt: TGTGCCAGCAGCGTAGGGAAGTTAGGGTGGGATGGCTACACCTTC; CDR3aa: CASSVGKLGWDGYTF
abundance: -; v_gene: TRBV7-8; j_gene: TRBJ2-4; d_gene: -; CDR3nt: TGTGCCAGCAGTAATGACAGGCAGGACATTCAGTACTTC; CDR3aa: CASSNDRQDIQYF
abundance: -; v_gene: TRBV7-9; j_gene: TRBJ2-1; d_gene: TRBD2; CDR3nt: TGTGCCAGCAGGCCCTTGCTATCAGGGACTAGCGCGATCAATGAGCAGTTCTTC; CDR3aa: CASRPLLSGTSAINEQFF
abundance: few; v_gene: TRBV19; j_gene: TRBJ2-7; d_gene: TRBD2; CDR3nt: TGTGCCAGTAGTATAACAACTAGCGGGATTTACGAGCAGTACTTC; CDR3aa: CASSITTSGIYEQYF
abundance: -; v_gene: TRBV6-5; j_gene: TRBJ1-3; d_gene: TRBD1; CDR3nt: TGTGCCAGCAGTTACGCGGACAGGGTCGGCGACACCATATATTTT; CDR3aa: CASSYADRVGDTIYF
abundance: -; v_gene: TRBV11-3; j_gene: TRBJ1-5; d_gene: -; CDR3nt: TGTGCCAGCAGCTTGGAGGGTGTGAGCAATCAGCCCCAGCATTTT; CDR3aa: CASSLEGVSNQPQHF
abundance: -; v_gene: TRBV5-4; j_gene: TRBJ1-6; d_gene: TRBD1; CDR3nt: TGTGCCAGCAGCCCGGGACAGGGGGCCTATAATTCACCCCTCCACTTT; CDR3aa: CASSPGQGAYNSPLHF
abundance: once; v_gene: TRBV6-1; j_gene: TRBJ2-7; d_gene: TRBD1; CDR3nt: TGTGCCAGCGCGCCGGGACAGGGGAGATTCTACGAGCAGTACTTC; CDR3aa: CASAPGQGRFYEQYF
abundance: medium-sized; v_gene: TRBV7-8; j_gene: TRBJ1-2; d_gene: -; CDR3nt: TGTGCCAGCAGCTCAGCTAATGACAGATATGGCTACACCTTC; CDR3aa: CASSSANDRYGYTF
abundance: -; v_gene: TRBV2; j_gene: TRBJ2-1; d_gene: TRBD2; CDR3nt: TGTGCCAGCAGCTCAAATGTTGGACTAGTCTACAATGAGCAGTTCTTC; CDR3aa: CASSSNVGLVYNEQFF
abundance: -; v_gene: TRBV5-3; j_gene: TRBJ1-6; d_gene: -; CDR3nt: TGTGCCAGCAGCCCCCCCTCCTATAATTCACCCCTCCACTTT; CDR3aa: CASSPPSYNSPLHF
abundance: -; v_gene: TRBV5-1; j_gene: TRBJ2-1; d_gene: -; CDR3nt: TGCGCCAACCGACAGGATCCTTCCTACAATGAGCAGTTCTTC; CDR3aa: CANRQDPSYNEQFF
abundance: few; v_gene: TRBV27; j_gene: TRBJ2-1; d_gene: -; CDR3nt: TGTGCCAGCAGTTTAGCGGGCCTCTACAATGAGCAGTTCTTC; CDR3aa: CASSLAGLYNEQFF
abundance: -; v_gene: TRBV4-1; j_gene: TRBJ1-5; d_gene: -; CDR3nt: TGCGCCAGCAGCCAAGGAGAAGTTGGCAATCAGCCCCAGCATTTT; CDR3aa: CASSQGEVGNQPQHF
abundance: -; v_gene: TRBV27; j_gene: TRBJ2-7; d_gene: -; CDR3nt: TGTGCCAGCAGTGGGGGGAGCGAGCAGTACTTC; CDR3aa: CASSGGSEQYF
abundance: once; v_gene: TRBV11-2; j_gene: TRBJ1-2; d_gene: TRBD1; CDR3nt: TGTGCCAGCAGCCCTTCCGGGACAGGGAGCGGCTACACCTTC; CDR3aa: CASSPSGTGSGYTF
abundance: -; v_gene: TRBV2; j_gene: TRBJ2-7; d_gene: -; CDR3nt: TGTGCCAGCAGCGGGGGACAATTGTACGAGCAGTACTTC; CDR3aa: CASSGGQLYEQYF
abundance: -; v_gene: TRBV11-2; j_gene: TRBJ2-7; d_gene: -; CDR3nt: TGTGCCAGCAGCGACCGACAGGCCTACGAGCAGTACTTC; CDR3aa: CASSDRQAYEQYF
abundance: -; v_gene: TRBV5-5; j_gene: TRBJ1-5; d_gene: -; CDR3nt: TGTGCCAGCAGCTTGACAGACAGTCAGCCCCAGCATTTT; CDR3aa: CASSLTDSQPQHF
abundance: -; v_gene: TRBV19; j_gene: TRBJ2-3; d_gene: TRBD2; CDR3nt: TGTGCCAGTAGTATGCCTCCGGGGACTAGCGGAATCAGCACAGATACGCAGTATTTT; CDR3aa: CASSMPPGTSGISTDTQYF